This T cell receptor beta chain emerged from a study of vaccination effects on CD4 cells after COVID-19. Study details: Samples gathered post-vaccine arrived a median of 72 days past the second dose.

A remark on this clone: Its target is not known.

Trimming stripped 3 bases from V and 6 bases from J, with 15 bases between. The CDR3 consists of 16 residues. Germline assignment: CDR1 SGHVS and CDR2 FQNEAQ. Repertoires were generated with immunoSEQ multiplex PCR, while TCRdb's copy carries only in-frame clones and drops some. This sample carries about 14,000 clones, about two thirds of them seen once, and the ten largest clones take 9.9%. Under the ViraFEST assay, PBMC were stimulated with viral peptide pools so that antigen-specific CD4+ T cells expanded. Sequencing was performed afterwards. Scientists isolated CD4+ T cells after a roughly 9-day culture period ended. Each person got two doses of an mRNA SARS-CoV-2 vaccine, BNT162b2 or mRNA-1273. Researchers reported culturing two million PBMC in each well, adding 8 to 10 IU/ml IL-2 and about 9.5 ug/ml peptides. On day 3 and again on day 7, half the medium was replaced with IL-2 medium.

The rearrangement uses TRBV7-8 and TRBJ1-6, with D perhaps matching TRBD1 (5 bases). The specimen was CD4+ T cells from PBMCs cultured with SARS-CoV-2 spike peptides, collected after COVID-19 vaccination. The clonotype comes from a human donor who received a COVID-19 vaccine. The DNA of the CDR3 is TGTGCCAGCAGCTTCATCCTGGGGCCTGGTAATTCACCCCTCCACTTT. Its protein product is CASSFILGPGNSPLHF.